The 11 T cell receptor beta chains reported below all come from one sample, sequenced in a study of cytomegalovirus exposure and HLA in healthy donors. This PCR relied on a set of 60 Vbeta primers and 13 Jbeta primers. Sequencing used immunoSEQ multiplex PCR; TCRdb keeps in-frame clones, though not all of them. The repertoire holds 150,000 to 200,000 clones, with about an eighth as singletons. Sequenced material: PBMCs. All receptors derive from a man between 50 and 59 years old in good health and CMV-seropositive.

The genes are TRBV7-9 and TRBJ1-1; TRBD1 might be the D (5 bases). The CDR3 length is 12 residues. The V end was cut by 5 bases, the J end by 7 bases, with 11 bases between. The V gene's germline CDR1 is SEHNR and CDR2 FQNEAQ (reference sequence). CDR3 nucleotides: TGTGCCAGCAGCCAGGCGGACATTGAAGCTTTCTTT. It codes for CASSQADIEAFF. Using reference TRBV7-9 and TRBJ1-1 for the parts outside the CDR3, the full variable domain is DTGVSQNPRHKITKRGQNVTFRCDPISEHNRLYWYRQTLGQGPEFLTYFQNEAQLEKSRLLSDRFSAERPKGSFSTLEIQRTEQGDSAMYLCASSQADIEAFFGQGTRLTVV.

The CDR3, as DNA: TGTGCCAGCAGCTCCCGGACTAGCGGGTCAAGATCGACCCAGTACTTC. As protein: CASSSRTSGSRSTQYF. This sequence joins TRBV5-4 and TRBJ2-5; 11 nucleotides line up with TRBD2. Germline V lookup: CDR1 SGHNT, CDR2 YYREEE (reference sequence). CDR3 length: 16 amino acids. The trim removed 3 bases at V and 7 bases at J, leaving 11 bases unmatched.

This clone occurred a few times. The chain employs TRBV7-2 and TRBJ1-2, with D unclear. CDR1 and CDR2 (germline): SGHTA, FQGNSA. The CDR3 sequence is 14 residues long. V shed 3 bases and J shed 5 bases, with 13 bases lying between them. The chain's CDR3 is CASSFSAPDYGYTF. The CDR3 region has the DNA TGTGCCAGCAGCTTTAGCGCGCCAGATTATGGCTACACCTTC. Using reference TRBV7-2 and TRBJ1-2 for the parts outside the CDR3, the full variable domain is GAGVSQSPSNKVTEKGKDVELRCDPISGHTALYWYRQSLGQGLEFLIYFQGNSAPDKSGLPSDRFSAERTGGSVSTLTIQRTQQEDSAVYLCASSFSAPDYGYTFGSGTRLTVV.

This clone was detected only a few times. The J gene is TRBJ1-4, the V gene TRBV7-9, with a possible D match to TRBD1 (6 bases). Trimming pared 5 bases from V and 3 bases from J, leaving 16 bases between. From germline, CDR1 is SEHNR and CDR2 FQNEAQ (reference sequence). The CDR3 is 16 residues long. CDR3 region: CASSPQGSLANEKLFF. The DNA for the CDR3 is TGTGCCAGCAGCCCTCAGGGGTCATTAGCTAATGAAAAACTGTTTTTT.

This clone was found a few times. The chain combines TRBV4-2 with TRBJ2-1; possible D gene TRBD1, 7 bases. CDR1 is LGHNA and CDR2 is YNFKEQ in the germline V gene. The CDR3 covers 13 residues. With 3 bases removed from V and 10 bases from J, the gap between germline ends came to 13 bases. The CDR3 here is CASSQRQGGEQFF. DNA for the CDR3: TGTGCCAGCAGCCAGCGTCAGGGGGGCGAGCAGTTCTTC.

The V call is TRBV15, the J call TRBJ2-7, with D tentatively TRBD1 (6 bases). Germline assignment: CDR1 LNHNV and CDR2 YYDKDF (reference sequence). The CDR3 is 16 residues long. V shed 0 bases and J shed 3 bases, with 15 bases lying between them. The CDR3 coding sequence is TGTGCCACCAGCAGAGAGGGGAAACGACAGGTCTACGAGCAGTACTTC. Translated, it gives CATSREGKRQVYEQYF.

This clone was recorded a few times. This rearrangement joins TRBV9 to TRBJ2-3; 11 nucleotides align to TRBD2. Looked up from germline, CDR1 is SGDLS and CDR2 is YYNGEE. Trimming removed 1 base from V and 8 bases from J; junction bases left unmatched: 6. The length of the CDR3 is 15 residues. CDR3: CASSVSTSGVGTQYF. CDR3 sequence (DNA): TGTGCCAGCAGCGTATCGACTAGCGGGGTCGGTACGCAGTATTTT.

This clone showed up just a few times. J is TRBJ1-5 and V is TRBV4-1; no clear D gene. Per germline, CDR1 MGHRA and CDR2 YSYEKL. Trimming stripped 1 base from V and 2 bases from J, with 6 bases between. CDR3 length: 14 amino acids. CDR3 loop: CASSQGLGNQPQHF. The DNA for the CDR3 is TGCGCCAGCAGCCAAGGGCTCGGCAATCAGCCCCAGCATTTT.

The genes are TRBV11-3 and TRBJ2-3, with 9 bases aligning to TRBD2. Germline V gives CDR1 SGHNT, CDR2 YENEEA. The CDR3 covers 15 residues. V trimming: 1 base; J trimming: 5 bases; junction bases outside the gene matches: 4. CDR3 nucleotides: TGTGCCAGCAGCTTAGTGGCGGGGGGGCAAGATACGCAGTATTTT. It encodes CASSLVAGGQDTQYF.

The J gene is TRBJ2-6, the V gene TRBV7-9, with D unclear. CDR1 SEHNR and CDR2 FQNEAQ come from the germline V gene (reference sequence). V was clipped by 4 bases and J by 4 bases, with 2 bases between them. CDR3 length equals 12 residues. The CDR3 is CASSSGANVLTF. The CDR3 nucleotides are TGTGCCAGCAGCTCAGGGGCCAACGTCCTGACTTTC.

Here the CDR3 reads CASSPTSGGMGETQYF. Here the CDR3 DNA reads TGTGCCAGCAGCCCCACTAGCGGGGGGATGGGGGAGACCCAGTACTTC. The V call is TRBV9, the J call TRBJ2-5; 12 bases are shared with TRBD2. The CDR3 loop spans 16 amino acids. Germline V gene lookup returns CDR1 SGDLS and CDR2 YYNGEE. V shed 4 bases, J shed 5 bases, and the junction held 9 bases outside the gene matches.